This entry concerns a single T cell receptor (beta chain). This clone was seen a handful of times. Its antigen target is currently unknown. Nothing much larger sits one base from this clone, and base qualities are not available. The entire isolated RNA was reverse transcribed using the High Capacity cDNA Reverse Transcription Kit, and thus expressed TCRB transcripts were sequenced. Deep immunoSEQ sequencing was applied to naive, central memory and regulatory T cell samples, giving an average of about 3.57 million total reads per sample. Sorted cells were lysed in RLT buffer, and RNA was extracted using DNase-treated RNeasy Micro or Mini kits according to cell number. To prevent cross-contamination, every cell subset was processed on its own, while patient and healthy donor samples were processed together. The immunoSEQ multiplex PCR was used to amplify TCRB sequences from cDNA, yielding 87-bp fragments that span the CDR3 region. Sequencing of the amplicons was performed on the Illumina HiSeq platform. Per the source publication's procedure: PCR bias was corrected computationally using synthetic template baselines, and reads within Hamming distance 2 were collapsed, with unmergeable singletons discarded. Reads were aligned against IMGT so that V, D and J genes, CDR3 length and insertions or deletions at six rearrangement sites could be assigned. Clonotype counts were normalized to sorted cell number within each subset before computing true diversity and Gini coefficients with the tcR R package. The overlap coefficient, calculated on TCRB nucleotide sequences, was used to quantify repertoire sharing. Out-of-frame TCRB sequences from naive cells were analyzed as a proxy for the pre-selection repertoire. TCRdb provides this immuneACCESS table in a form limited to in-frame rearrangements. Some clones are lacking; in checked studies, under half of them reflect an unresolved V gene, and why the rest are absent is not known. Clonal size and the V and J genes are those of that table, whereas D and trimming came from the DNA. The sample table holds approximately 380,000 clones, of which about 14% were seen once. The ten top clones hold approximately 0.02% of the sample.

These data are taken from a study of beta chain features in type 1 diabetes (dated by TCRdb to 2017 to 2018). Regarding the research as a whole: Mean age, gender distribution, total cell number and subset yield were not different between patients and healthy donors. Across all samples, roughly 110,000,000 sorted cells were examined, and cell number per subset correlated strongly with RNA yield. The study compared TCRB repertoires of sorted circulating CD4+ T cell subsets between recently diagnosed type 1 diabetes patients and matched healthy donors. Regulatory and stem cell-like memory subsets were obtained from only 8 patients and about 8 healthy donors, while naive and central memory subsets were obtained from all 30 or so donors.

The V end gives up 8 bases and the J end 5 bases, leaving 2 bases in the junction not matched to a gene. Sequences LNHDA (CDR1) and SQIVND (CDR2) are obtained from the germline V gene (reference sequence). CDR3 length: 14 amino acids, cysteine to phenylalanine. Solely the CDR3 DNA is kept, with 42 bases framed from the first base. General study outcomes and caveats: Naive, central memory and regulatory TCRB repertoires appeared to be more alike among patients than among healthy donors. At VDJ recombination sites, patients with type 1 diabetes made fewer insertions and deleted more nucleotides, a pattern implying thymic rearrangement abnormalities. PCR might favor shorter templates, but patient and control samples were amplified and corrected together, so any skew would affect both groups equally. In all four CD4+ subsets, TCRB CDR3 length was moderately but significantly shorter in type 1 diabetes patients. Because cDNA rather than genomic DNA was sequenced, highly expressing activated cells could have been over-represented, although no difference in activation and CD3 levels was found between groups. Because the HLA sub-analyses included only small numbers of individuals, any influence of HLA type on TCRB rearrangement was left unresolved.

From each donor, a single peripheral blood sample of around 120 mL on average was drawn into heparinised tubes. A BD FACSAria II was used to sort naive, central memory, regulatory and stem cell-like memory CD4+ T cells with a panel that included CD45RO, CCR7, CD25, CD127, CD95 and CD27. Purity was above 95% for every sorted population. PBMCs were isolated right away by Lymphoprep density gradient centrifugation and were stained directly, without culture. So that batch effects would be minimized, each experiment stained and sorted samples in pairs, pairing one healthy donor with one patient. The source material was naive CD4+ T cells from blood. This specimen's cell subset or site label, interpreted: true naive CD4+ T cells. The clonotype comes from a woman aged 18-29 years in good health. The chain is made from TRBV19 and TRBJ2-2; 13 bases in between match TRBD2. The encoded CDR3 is CASSGLAGTGELFF. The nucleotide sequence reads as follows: TGTGCCAGTTCGGGACTAGCGGGAACCGGGGAGCTGTTTTTT.